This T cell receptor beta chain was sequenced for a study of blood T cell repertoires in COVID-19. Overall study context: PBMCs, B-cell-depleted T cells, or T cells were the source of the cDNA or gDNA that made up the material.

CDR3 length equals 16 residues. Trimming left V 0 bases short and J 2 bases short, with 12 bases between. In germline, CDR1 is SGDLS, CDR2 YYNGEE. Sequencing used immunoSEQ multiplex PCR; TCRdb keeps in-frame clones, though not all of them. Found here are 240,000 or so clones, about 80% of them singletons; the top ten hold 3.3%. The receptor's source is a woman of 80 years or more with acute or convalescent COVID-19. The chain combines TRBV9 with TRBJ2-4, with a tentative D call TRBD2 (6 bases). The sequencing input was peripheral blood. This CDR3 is CASSVGPAGTKNIQYF. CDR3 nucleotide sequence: TGTGCCAGCAGCGTAGGCCCCGCGGGGACCAAAAACATTCAGTACTTC.